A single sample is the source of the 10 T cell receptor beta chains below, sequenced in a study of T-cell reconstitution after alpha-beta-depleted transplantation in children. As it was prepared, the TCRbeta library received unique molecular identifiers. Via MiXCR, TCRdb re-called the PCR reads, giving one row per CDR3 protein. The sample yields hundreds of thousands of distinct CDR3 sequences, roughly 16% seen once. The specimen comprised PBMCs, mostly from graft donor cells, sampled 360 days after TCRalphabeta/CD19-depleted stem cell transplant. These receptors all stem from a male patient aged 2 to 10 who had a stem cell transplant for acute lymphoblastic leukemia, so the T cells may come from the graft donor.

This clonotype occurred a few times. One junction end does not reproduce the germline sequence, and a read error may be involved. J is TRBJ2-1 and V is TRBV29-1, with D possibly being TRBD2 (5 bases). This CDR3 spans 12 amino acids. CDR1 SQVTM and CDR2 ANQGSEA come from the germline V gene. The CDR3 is CSVEAREWEHFF. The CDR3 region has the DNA TGCAGCGTTGAAGCCCGTGAGTGGGAGCATTTCTTC.

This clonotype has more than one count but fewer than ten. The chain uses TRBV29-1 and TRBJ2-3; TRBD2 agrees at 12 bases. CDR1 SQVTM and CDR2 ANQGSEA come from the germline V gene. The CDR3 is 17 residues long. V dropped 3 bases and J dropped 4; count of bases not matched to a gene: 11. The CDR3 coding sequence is TGCAGCGTTGATCCGGGACTAGCGGGCTACCCCCCAGATACGCAGTATTTT. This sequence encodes CSVDPGLAGYPPDTQYF.

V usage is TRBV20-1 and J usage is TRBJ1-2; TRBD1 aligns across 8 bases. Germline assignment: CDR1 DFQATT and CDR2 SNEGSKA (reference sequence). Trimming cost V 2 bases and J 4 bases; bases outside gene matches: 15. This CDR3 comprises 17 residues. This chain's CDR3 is CSARRPFGQGSLYGYTF. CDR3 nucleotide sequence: TGCAGTGCTAGACGACCCTTCGGACAGGGAAGCCTCTATGGCTACACCTTC.

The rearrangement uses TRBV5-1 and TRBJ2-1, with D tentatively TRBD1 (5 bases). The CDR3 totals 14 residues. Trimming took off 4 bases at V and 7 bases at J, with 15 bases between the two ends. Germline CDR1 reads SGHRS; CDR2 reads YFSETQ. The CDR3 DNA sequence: TGCGCCAGCAGCCTCGGACACTCCCTGAATGAGCAGTTCTTC. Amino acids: CASSLGHSLNEQFF.

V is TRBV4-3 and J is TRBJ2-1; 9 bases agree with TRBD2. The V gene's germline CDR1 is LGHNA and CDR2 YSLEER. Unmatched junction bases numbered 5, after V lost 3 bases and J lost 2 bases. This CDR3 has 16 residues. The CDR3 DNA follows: TGCGCCAGCAGCCATCAGGAGCGGGGGGCCTACAATGAGCAGTTCTTC. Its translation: CASSHQERGAYNEQFF.

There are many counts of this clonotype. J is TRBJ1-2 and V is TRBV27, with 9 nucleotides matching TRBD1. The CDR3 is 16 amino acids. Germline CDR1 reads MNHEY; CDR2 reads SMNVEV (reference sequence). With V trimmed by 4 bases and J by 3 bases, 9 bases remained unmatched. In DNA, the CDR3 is TGTGCCAGCAGTTCTCACCGACAGGGGGTTCACTATGGCTACACCTTC. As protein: CASSSHRQGVHYGYTF.

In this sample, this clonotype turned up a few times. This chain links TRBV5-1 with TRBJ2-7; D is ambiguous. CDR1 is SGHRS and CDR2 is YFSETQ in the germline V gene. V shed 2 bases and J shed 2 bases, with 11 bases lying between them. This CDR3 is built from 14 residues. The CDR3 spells CASSLNSIAYEQYF. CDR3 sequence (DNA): TGCGCCAGCAGCTTAAACAGTATCGCCTACGAGCAGTACTTC. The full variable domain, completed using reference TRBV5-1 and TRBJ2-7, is KAGVTQTPRYLIKTRGQQVTLSCSPISGHRSVSWYQQTPGQGLQFLFEYFSETQRNKGNFPGRFSGRQFSNSRSEMNVSTLELGDSALYLCASSLNSIAYEQYFGPGTRLTVT.

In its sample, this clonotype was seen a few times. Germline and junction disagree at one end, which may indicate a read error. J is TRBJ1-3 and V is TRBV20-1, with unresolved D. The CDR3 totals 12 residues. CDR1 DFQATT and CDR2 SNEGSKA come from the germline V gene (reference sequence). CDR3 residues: CSVRRAGNTTYF. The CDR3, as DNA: TGCAGTGTAAGGAGGGCAGGAAACACCACATATTTT.

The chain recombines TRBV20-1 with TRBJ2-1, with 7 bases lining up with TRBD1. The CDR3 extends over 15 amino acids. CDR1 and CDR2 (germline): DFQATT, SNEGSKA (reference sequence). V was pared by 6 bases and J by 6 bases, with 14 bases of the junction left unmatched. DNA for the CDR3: TGCAGTGCCGACTCCGGGACAGAGAAATTCAATGAGCAGTTCTTC. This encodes CSADSGTEKFNEQFF.

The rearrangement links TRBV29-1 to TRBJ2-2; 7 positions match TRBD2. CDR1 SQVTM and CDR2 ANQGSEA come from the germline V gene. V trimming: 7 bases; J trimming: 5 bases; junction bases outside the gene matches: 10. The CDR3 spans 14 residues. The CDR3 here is CSAQRGGKTGELFF. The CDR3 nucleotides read TGCAGCGCGCAGCGCGGGGGAAAAACCGGGGAGCTGTTTTTT.